This is a list of T cell receptor beta chains from one sample in a study of cytomegalovirus exposure and HLA in healthy donors. Produced via immunoSEQ multiplex PCR; TCRdb's table is partial and in-frame only. The sample has a few hundred thousand clones, around four fifths seen once; the top ten hold approximately 2.6%. Source material: PBMCs. The receptors here all came from a woman between 55 and 75 years old in good health and CMV-seropositive. CDR3s include the opening cysteine and the closing phenylalanine or tryptophan. A D gene is named only where the DNA matches it firmly. The size entry is marked missing in some rows and otherwise reads once, few, many or a size class.

len,abundance,j_gene,v_gene,d_gene,CDR3aa,CDR3nt
14,once,TRBJ1-2,TRBV28,TRBD1,CASSLAGQGNGYTF,TGTGCCAGCAGTTTAGCGGGACAGGGGAATGGCTACACCTTC
18,.,TRBJ2-3,TRBV27,TRBD2,CASSLWTSGETSTDTQYF,TGTGCCAGCAGTCTCTGGACTAGCGGGGAAACTAGCACAGATACGCAGTATTTT
15,.,TRBJ2-1,TRBV7-2,.,CASSLRRGIIDEQFF,TGTGCCAGCAGCCTTCGTCGGGGTATAATCGATGAGCAGTTCTTC
14,.,TRBJ1-2,TRBV27,TRBD1,CASRNQGANYGYTF,TGTGCCTCGAGAAATCAGGGGGCCAACTATGGCTACACCTTC
15,.,TRBJ1-4,TRBV19,.,CASSIRGATNEKLFF,TGTGCCAGTAGTATTCGGGGGGCAACTAATGAAAAACTGTTTTTT
15,.,TRBJ1-1,TRBV6-5,TRBD1,CASTQTGIGGTEAFF,TGTGCCAGCACCCAGACAGGGATTGGTGGCACTGAAGCTTTCTTT
14,.,TRBJ2-7,TRBV2,.,CASSDFGSAYEQYF,TGTGCCAGCAGCGACTTTGGCAGTGCCTACGAGCAGTACTTC
15,.,TRBJ2-7,TRBV7-9,TRBD1,CASSPSGTATYEQYF,TGTGCCAGCAGTCCATCCGGGACAGCGACCTACGAGCAGTACTTC
15,once,TRBJ1-5,TRBV4-1,TRBD1,CASSFSGTGDQPQHF,TGCGCCAGCAGCTTCTCCGGGACAGGGGATCAGCCCCAGCATTTT
13,.,TRBJ1-3,TRBV7-6,.,CASSPVSGNTIYF,TGTGCCAGCAGCCCCGTCTCTGGAAACACCATATATTTT
16,.,TRBJ2-3,TRBV9,TRBD2,CASSGYAGGPADTQYF,TGTGCCAGCAGCGGATACGCGGGGGGGCCGGCAGATACGCAGTATTTT
14,once,TRBJ2-2,TRBV19,.,CASSFGHYTGELFF,TGTGCCAGTAGCTTCGGACACTACACCGGGGAGCTGTTTTTT
14,few,TRBJ1-1,TRBV5-1,.,CASSAARQNTEAFF,TGCGCCAGCAGCGCCGCTAGGCAGAACACTGAAGCTTTCTTT
16,.,TRBJ2-7,TRBV4-1,TRBD2,CASSPRGTSGSYEQYF,TGCGCCAGCAGCCCCCGGGGGACTAGCGGGAGTTACGAGCAGTACTTC
13,.,TRBJ2-7,TRBV6-5,.,CASSYRGRYEQYF,TGTGCCAGCAGTTACCGGGGGAGGTACGAGCAGTACTTC
13,.,TRBJ2-7,TRBV27,TRBD2,CASRDYLNYEQYF,TGTGCCAGCCGGGACTACCTCAACTACGAGCAGTACTTC
14,.,TRBJ2-5,TRBV5-1,.,CASSLDRVQETQYF,TGCGCCAGCAGCCTGGACAGAGTCCAAGAGACCCAGTACTTC
15,once,TRBJ2-7,TRBV2,TRBD2,CASSEGSGRFYEQYF,TGTGCCAGCAGTGAGGGTAGCGGGAGATTCTACGAGCAGTACTTC
17,once,TRBJ1-4,TRBV21-1,.,CASRTQVTGHTNEKLFF,TGTGCCAGCAGGACACAAGTTACAGGGCACACTAATGAAAAACTGTTTTTT
17,.,TRBJ2-7,TRBV11-2,TRBD2,CASSYEGGLGASYEQYF,TGTGCCAGCAGCTACGAAGGGGGACTAGGTGCCTCCTACGAGCAGTACTTC
14,.,TRBJ1-1,TRBV25-1,.,CASSEFGPGTEAFF,TGTGCCAGCAGTGAATTTGGGCCAGGTACTGAAGCTTTCTTT
13,.,TRBJ1-4,TRBV10-3,TRBD1,CAITSTGREKLFF,TGTGCCATCACCTCGACAGGGCGGGAAAAACTGTTTTTT
14,.,TRBJ2-1,TRBV5-1,TRBD2,CATGTSGDRHEQFF,TGCGCCACCGGGACTAGCGGGGATCGGCATGAGCAGTTCTTC
14,.,TRBJ2-5,TRBV30,TRBD2,CAWGGPSGRETQYF,TGTGCCTGGGGGGGGCCCAGCGGGAGAGAGACCCAGTACTTC
14,.,TRBJ2-5,TRBV21-1,.,CASSLHRERETQYF,TGTGCCAGCAGCTTACACAGGGAACGAGAGACCCAGTACTTC
15,few,TRBJ1-6,TRBV11-2,.,CASSLPGQWNSPLHF,TGTGCCAGCAGCTTACCCGGACAGTGGAATTCACCCCTCCACTTT
14,.,TRBJ2-7,TRBV27,TRBD1,CASSLLQGAGEQYF,TGTGCCAGCAGTTTATTGCAGGGGGCGGGGGAGCAGTACTTC
15,few,TRBJ2-3,TRBV7-2,TRBD2,CASSLLYGGADTQYF,TGTGCCAGCAGCTTACTCTACGGGGGGGCAGATACGCAGTATTTT
12,.,TRBJ1-6,TRBV30,.,CAWSLTNSPLHF,TGTGCCTGGAGTTTGACAAATTCACCCCTCCACTTT
15,.,TRBJ2-7,TRBV19,.,CASSTRDLGSYEQYF,TGTGCCAGTAGTACCCGGGACTTAGGGTCCTACGAGCAGTACTTC
14,.,TRBJ2-5,TRBV5-1,.,CASSLWGLRETQYF,TGCGCCAGCAGCTTGTGGGGGCTGAGAGAGACCCAGTACTTC
13,.,TRBJ1-4,TRBV18,TRBD1,CASSPTGAGKLFF,TGTGCCAGCTCACCAACAGGGGCAGGAAAACTGTTTTTT
14,.,TRBJ2-5,TRBV7-2,.,CASSSGLLLETQYF,TGTGCCAGCAGCTCGGGACTCTTGCTAGAGACCCAGTACTTC
17,.,TRBJ2-1,TRBV11-2,TRBD2,CASSLDLATSGGMEQFF,TGTGCCAGCAGCTTAGATCTGGCGACTAGCGGGGGGATGGAGCAGTTCTTC
13,.,TRBJ1-1,TRBV11-2,.,CASSLSPGGEAFF,TGTGCCAGCAGCTTGTCGCCGGGGGGTGAAGCTTTCTTT
17,.,TRBJ1-6,TRBV27,TRBD1,CASSNRQGDSYNSPLHF,TGTGCCAGCAGCAACCGACAGGGAGACTCCTATAATTCACCCCTCCACTTT
16,.,TRBJ2-3,TRBV27,TRBD1,CASSLLGQGSTDTQYF,TGTGCCAGCAGTTTATTGGGACAGGGGAGCACAGATACGCAGTATTTT
14,.,TRBJ1-6,TRBV28,.,CASSFSQNNSPLHF,TGTGCCAGCAGTTTCTCACAGAATAATTCACCCCTCCACTTT
14,.,TRBJ1-3,TRBV11-2,.,CASSLVQVGNTIYF,TGTGCCAGCAGCTTAGTACAGGTCGGAAACACCATATATTTT
17,.,TRBJ2-1,TRBV5-6,.,CASGPPETRPSYNEQFF,TGTGCCAGCGGGCCGCCTGAAACACGGCCCTCCTACAATGAGCAGTTCTTC
17,.,TRBJ2-5,TRBV4-1,TRBD2,CASSLGTSGSMVETQYF,TGCGCCAGCAGCCTAGGCACTAGCGGGAGTATGGTAGAGACCCAGTACTTC
14,.,TRBJ2-7,TRBV7-9,.,CASSLADGGYEQYF,TGTGCCAGCAGCTTGGCGGATGGGGGGTACGAGCAGTACTTC
14,.,TRBJ1-2,TRBV2,.,CASSEAQGTYGYTF,TGTGCCAGCAGTGAAGCGCAGGGCACCTATGGCTACACCTTC
12,.,TRBJ2-3,TRBV29-1,TRBD2,CSFLAGSDTQYF,TGCAGCTTCCTAGCGGGATCAGATACGCAGTATTTT
14,.,TRBJ1-4,TRBV4-1,TRBD1,CASSQRDSDEKLFF,TGCGCCAGCAGCCAACGGGACAGTGATGAAAAACTGTTTTTT
15,once,TRBJ2-7,TRBV6-6,.,CASITHSRQAYEQYF,TGTGCCAGCATTACCCACTCCCGCCAAGCCTACGAGCAGTACTTC
15,.,TRBJ1-1,TRBV5-1,TRBD1,CASSPTGTGDTEAFF,TGCGCCAGCAGCCCAACCGGGACAGGGGACACTGAAGCTTTCTTT
12,.,TRBJ1-1,TRBV7-9,TRBD1,CASSPIDRDAFF,TGTGCCAGCAGCCCGATCGACAGGGACGCTTTCTTT
14,.,TRBJ1-5,TRBV18,TRBD1,CASSPLQGDQPQHF,TGTGCCAGCTCACCTCTACAGGGGGATCAGCCCCAGCATTTT
15,.,TRBJ1-1,TRBV2,TRBD1,CASSDSPGQWDEAFF,TGTGCCAGCAGTGACAGCCCGGGACAGTGGGATGAAGCTTTCTTT
17,.,TRBJ2-1,TRBV5-1,TRBD2,CASSLAEGLAGYNEQFF,TGCGCCAGCAGCTTGGCCGAGGGACTAGCGGGCTACAATGAGCAGTTCTTC
14,.,TRBJ2-7,TRBV6-5,TRBD1,CASTTGGSSYEQYF,TGTGCCAGCACCACAGGGGGAAGCTCCTACGAGCAGTACTTC
13,once,TRBJ2-7,TRBV7-2,.,CASSFSQSYEQYF,TGTGCCAGCAGCTTCTCGCAGTCCTACGAGCAGTACTTC
13,.,TRBJ2-1,TRBV9,TRBD2,CASSVRLADEQFF,TGTGCCAGCAGCGTCAGACTAGCCGATGAGCAGTTCTTC
15,once,TRBJ2-5,TRBV5-1,.,CASSIAAGFEETQYF,TGCGCCAGCAGCATAGCCGCAGGGTTTGAGGAGACCCAGTACTTC